A single T cell receptor beta chain is shown here with its context. Its matching antigen is unknown. Germline V gene sequence: CDR1 MNHEY, CDR2 SMNVEV (reference sequence). V lost 6 bases and J lost 5, with 17 bases in between. The CDR3 has 15 amino acids. These data belong to a study of cytomegalovirus exposure and HLA in healthy donors. The primer mix had 60 Vbeta and 13 Jbeta primers. Repertoires were generated with immunoSEQ multiplex PCR, while TCRdb's copy carries only in-frame clones and drops some. The table includes about 130,000 clones, 83% detected once. Findings and limits, study-wide: In an earlier analysis, in some 500 donors, most V segments appeared productive either ~90% or ~30% of the time.

Material for sequencing was PBMCs. This sequence joins TRBV27 and TRBJ1-5; the D gene is possibly TRBD1 (6 bases). This receptor was identified in a woman aged 40-49 years in good health and CMV-seropositive. CDR3 coding DNA: TGTGCCAGCAGATTACAGGGATATCGTGATCAGCCCCAGCATTTT. Translating it yields CASRLQGYRDQPQHF.